The following is a TCR beta chain sequence with its context. The record originates from a study of T cell changes during pregnancy in multiple sclerosis. Measured with immunoSEQ multiplex PCR; TCRdb has only the in-frame clones, and not every one. The sample shows about 110,000 clones, roughly 90% of them seen only once. The germline V and J ends were trimmed by 6 bases and 0 bases, with 15 bases remaining between them. This CDR3 is 15 amino acids long. From germline, CDR1 is SGHRS and CDR2 YFSETQ. Specimen: peripheral blood, collected in the third trimester of pregnancy. The sequence was collected from a female donor in good health, enrolled as a control in a pregnancy study. This sequence joins TRBV5-1 and TRBJ1-1; D may be TRBD1 (5 bases). The chain's CDR3 is CASKTDIAMNTEAFF. CDR3 in DNA: TGCGCCAGCAAGACGGACATCGCAATGAACACTGAAGCTTTCTTT.